Listed here are 29 T cell receptor beta chains from one sample, sequenced in a study of identical twins. TCRdb reprocessed the 5' RACE reads with MiXCR, giving one entry per CDR3 protein. Of around 1.7 million distinct CDR3 sequences listed, about 30% are singletons. Sequenced: cord blood. Source of these receptors: a newborn girl in good health.

The V gene is TRBV5-1, the J gene TRBJ1-1; D ambiguous. Germline V gives CDR1 SGHRS, CDR2 YFSETQ. V was trimmed by 4 bases and J by 0 bases, leaving 7 bases between them. The length of the CDR3 is 13 residues. The CDR3 region has the DNA TGCGCCAGCAGCATAGATGTGAACACTGAAGCTTTCTTT. This encodes CASSIDVNTEAFF.

The rearrangement uses TRBV25-1 and TRBJ2-3; perhaps TRBD2 as D (5 bases). V gave up 4 bases and J gave up 2 bases, with 16 bases separating them. Germline assignment: CDR1 MGHDK and CDR2 SYGVNS. The CDR3 covers 16 residues. Here the CDR3 DNA reads TGTGCCAGCAGTGTCACTAGAGGCGGCGACACAGATACGCAGTATTTT. Its protein product is CASSVTRGGDTDTQYF. The full variable domain, with the rest looked up from reference TRBV25-1 and TRBJ2-3, is EADIYQTPRYLVIGTGKKITLECSQTMGHDKMYWYQQDPGMELHLIHYSYGVNSTEKGDLSSESTVSRIRTEHFPLTLESARPSHTSQYLCASSVTRGGDTDTQYFGPGTRLTVL.

The chain combines TRBV20-1 with TRBJ1-2, with D unclear. Germline CDR1 DFQATT, CDR2 SNEGSKA (reference sequence). V dropped 6 bases and J dropped 4 bases, with 15 bases sitting between them. This CDR3 has 13 amino acids. CDR3 region: CSAKKSRGYGYTF. The CDR3, as DNA: TGCAGTGCGAAAAAATCACGCGGCTATGGCTACACCTTC.

The chain has TRBV11-2 and TRBJ2-1; D is unresolved. The germline V and J ends were trimmed by 1 base and 2 bases, with 9 bases remaining between them. CDR3 size: 15 residues. CDR1 is SGHAT and CDR2 is FQNNGV in the germline V gene. CDR3 sequence: CASSLAPFPYNEQFF. The CDR3 DNA reads as TGTGCCAGCAGCTTAGCCCCATTCCCCTACAATGAGCAGTTCTTC.

This clonotype was seen only a few times. This chain links TRBV20-1 with TRBJ2-5; D is uncertain. The CDR3 is made up of 14 amino acids. The ends were cut back, 0 bases at V and 5 bases at J, with 13 bases in the middle. Germline CDR1 reads DFQATT; CDR2 reads SNEGSKA (reference sequence). CDR3 sequence reads: CSARDFQVPETQYF. The CDR3 coding sequence is TGCAGTGCTAGAGATTTCCAGGTTCCTGAGACCCAGTACTTC.

This clonotype was seen only a few times. The genes are TRBV24-1 and TRBJ2-7; D may be TRBD1 (5 bases). V lost 5 bases and J 7 bases, leaving 20 bases between the germline ends. Germline CDR1 KGHDR, CDR2 SFDVKD. The CDR3 covers 15 residues. The CDR3 region is CATSGGYGSYNEQYF. DNA for the CDR3: TGTGCCACCAGTGGGGGCTATGGATCCTACAATGAGCAGTACTTC.

The rearrangement links TRBV5-1 to TRBJ2-5, with 14 bases fitting TRBD2. J gave up 13 bases and V 0 bases, and 11 bases lay outside the gene matches. CDR3 size: 16 residues. Germline V gene lookup returns CDR1 SGHRS and CDR2 YFSETQ. CDR3 sequence reads: CASSLAPGLAGALGYF. CDR3 in DNA: TGCGCCAGCAGCTTGGCACCGGGACTAGCGGGAGCATTGGGGTACTTC.

This chain joins TRBV7-2 and TRBJ2-7, with a weak D call TRBD1 (5 bases). Germline V gene lookup returns CDR1 SGHTA and CDR2 FQGNSA. CDR3 length equals 14 residues. Trimming removed 1 base from V and 5 bases from J, with 12 bases in between. The CDR3 is CASSLGHRPDEQYF. CDR3 DNA sequence: TGTGCCAGCAGCTTAGGACACAGGCCGGACGAGCAGTACTTC. Full variable domain (missing parts from reference TRBV7-2 and TRBJ2-7): GAGVSQSPSNKVTEKGKDVELRCDPISGHTALYWYRQSLGQGLEFLIYFQGNSAPDKSGLPSDRFSAERTGGSVSTLTIQRTQQEDSAVYLCASSLGHRPDEQYFGPGTRLTVT.

This clonotype was found a few times. V and J are TRBV6-5 and TRBJ2-1; the match to TRBD1 covers 8 bases. The CDR3 covers 15 residues. The germline V gene has CDR1 MNHEY and CDR2 SVGAGI. Trimming at V came to 8 bases and at J to 4 bases, leaving 10 bases not matched to a gene. Here the CDR3 DNA reads TGTGCCAGCGGGAGCGACAGGGGCTCATACAATGAGCAGTTCTTC. This codes for CASGSDRGSYNEQFF.

A few counts support this clonotype. The CDR3 DNA is TGCGCCAGCAGCTTCGGGGCCGGAGGCGAGCAGTACTTC. Residues: CASSFGAGGEQYF. The V and J genes are TRBV5-1 and TRBJ2-7; the D gene could be TRBD1 or TRBD2 (5 bases each). The CDR3 totals 13 residues. V gave up 2 bases and J gave up 6 bases, with 12 bases separating them. Germline loops: CDR1 SGHRS, CDR2 YFSETQ.

This clonotype was seen a few times. V gene TRBV10-3 combines with J gene TRBJ2-7, with TRBD1 as a possible D gene (9 bases). This CDR3 contains 15 residues. The germline V gene encodes CDR1 ENHRY and CDR2 SYGVKD. Between the trimmed V and J ends, which lost 8 bases and 4 bases, there was a span of 21 bases. The CDR3 here is CAIRGGTGIVYEQYF. The DNA for the CDR3 is TGTGCCATCCGGGGGGGGACAGGGATTGTGTACGAGCAGTACTTC.

The chain recombines TRBV20-1 with TRBJ2-3; D is possibly TRBD2 (6 bases). The ends were cut back, 6 bases at V and 0 bases at J, with 19 bases in the middle. The germline V gene has CDR1 DFQATT and CDR2 SNEGSKA (reference sequence). The CDR3 has 16 residues. CDR3 protein: CSAKAPSGTSTDTQYF. CDR3 sequence (DNA): TGCAGTGCGAAGGCCCCTTCCGGGACTAGCACAGATACGCAGTATTTT.

The V call is TRBV28, the J call TRBJ2-4; 16 bases line up with TRBD2. The CDR3 extends over 16 amino acids. V shed 2 bases and J 13 bases; nucleotides not matched to a gene: 8. Germline CDR1 is MDHEN and CDR2 is SYDVKM. CDR3: CASSLGTSGRADEQYF. As DNA, the CDR3 is TGTGCCAGCAGTTTAGGGACTAGCGGGAGGGCGGATGAGCAGTACTTC.

The V and J genes are TRBV4-2 and TRBJ1-3; no definite D call. This CDR3 has 18 amino acids. Germline loops: CDR1 LGHNA, CDR2 YNFKEQ. The ends were cut back, 2 bases at V and 0 bases at J, with 17 bases in the middle. The CDR3 spells CASSQNVEGFLSGNTIYF. The CDR3 DNA sequence: TGTGCCAGCAGCCAAAATGTAGAGGGCTTCCTCTCTGGAAACACCATATATTTT.

V is TRBV20-1 and J is TRBJ1-2; weak D call: TRBD1 (5 bases). This CDR3 comprises 11 residues. Germline V gene lookup returns CDR1 DFQATT and CDR2 SNEGSKA (reference sequence). Trimming cost V 3 bases and J 8 bases, with 10 bases left between them. The CDR3: CSASARVGYTF. The CDR3 bases are TGCAGTGCTAGTGCCAGGGTCGGCTACACCTTC.

Only a few counts were recorded for this clonotype. V and J are TRBV6-5 and TRBJ2-3; TRBD2 matches at 8 bases. CDR1 is MNHEY, CDR2 SVGAGI, per germline. The CDR3 contains 18 residues. After removal of 2 bases from V and 0 bases from J, the junction contained 10 bases not matched to a gene. The CDR3, as DNA: TGTGCCAGCAGTTACCCCTCGGAAGCGGGAGTCAGCACAGATACGCAGTATTTT. This sequence encodes CASSYPSEAGVSTDTQYF.

The chain has TRBV30 and TRBJ1-5; D is possibly TRBD1 (5 bases). Germline CDR1 is GTSNPN and CDR2 is SVGIG (reference sequence). V lost 4 bases and J 7 bases, leaving 14 bases between the germline ends. The CDR3 spans 13 residues. The CDR3 reads CAWTLKRGQPQHF. Written as DNA, the CDR3 is TGTGCCTGGACCCTGAAGCGGGGGCAGCCCCAGCATTTT.

In its sample, this clonotype was seen a few times. The CDR3, as DNA: TGCAGTGCTTATACCTGGGAGACCCAGTACTTC. This translates into CSAYTWETQYF. The rearrangement links TRBV20-1 to TRBJ2-5, with D hard to call. The CDR3 extends over 11 amino acids. Germline loops: CDR1 DFQATT, CDR2 SNEGSKA (reference sequence). Trimming stripped 5 bases from V and 5 bases from J, with 9 bases between.

This clonotype was picked up a small number of times. Written as DNA, the CDR3 is TGCAGTGCTCTAAGAAGCGGGAGGTCTTTAAATGAGCAGTTCTTC. Protein sequence: CSALRSGRSLNEQFF. The V gene is TRBV20-1, the J gene TRBJ2-1, with 9 bases lining up with TRBD2. V was pared by 5 bases and J by 7 bases, with 12 bases of the junction left unmatched. From germline, CDR1 is DFQATT and CDR2 SNEGSKA (reference sequence). The CDR3 loop spans 15 amino acids.

This clonotype showed up just a few times. The V gene is TRBV5-1, the J gene TRBJ2-1; 9 bases agree with TRBD2. From germline, CDR1 is SGHRS and CDR2 YFSETQ. The CDR3 is 15 amino acids. V shed 4 bases and J 8 bases; nucleotides not matched to a gene: 10. CDR3 DNA sequence: TGCGCCAGCAGCCCTCTAGCGGGGTTTCTCTATGAGCAGTTCTTC. Residues: CASSPLAGFLYEQFF.

This clonotype was seen more than once but under ten times. V usage is TRBV29-1 and J usage is TRBJ1-1, with TRBD1 matching over 7 bases. Per germline, CDR1 SQVTM and CDR2 ANQGSEA. The CDR3 sequence is 14 residues long. Losses at the gene ends were 6 bases for V and 4 bases for J; bases not matched to a gene: 11. The CDR3 here is CSVDRRGGGTEAFF. The CDR3 DNA reads as TGCAGCGTGGACCGCAGGGGGGGTGGCACTGAAGCTTTCTTT.

The chain recombines TRBV20-1 with TRBJ2-1, with a tentative D call TRBD2 (5 bases). Germline CDR1 is DFQATT and CDR2 is SNEGSKA (reference sequence). The CDR3 sequence is 14 residues long. V was shortened by 6 bases and J by 4 bases, with 16 bases between the two germline ends. For the CDR3, the DNA is TGCAGTGCGGAGACGGACTTTATATACAATGAGCAGTTCTTC. Residues: CSAETDFIYNEQFF.

The chain uses TRBV20-1 and TRBJ2-5; the match to TRBD2 covers 10 bases. There are 14 residues in the CDR3. The V segment lost 3 bases and the J segment 2 bases; nucleotides outside the gene matches: 3. Germline V CDR1 and CDR2: DFQATT, SNEGSKA (reference sequence). The CDR3 loop is CSASPSGGQETQYF. CDR3 nucleotide sequence: TGCAGTGCTAGTCCTAGCGGGGGACAAGAGACCCAGTACTTC.

The rearrangement uses TRBV6-2 or TRBV6-3 and TRBJ2-1; D uncertain. V was pared by 0 bases and J by 0 bases, with 6 bases between. Germline loops: CDR1 MNHEY, CDR2 SVGEGT. The CDR3 has 15 residues. CDR3 coding DNA: TGTGCCAGCAGTTACTCCACCTACTCCTACAATGAGCAGTTCTTC. Translated: CASSYSTYSYNEQFF.

This clonotype was seen ten or more times. This rearrangement joins TRBV5-6 to TRBJ1-2; no reliable D call. Trimming cost V 0 bases and J 3 bases, with 3 bases left between them. Germline CDR1 reads SGHDT; CDR2 reads YYEEEE. The CDR3 runs to 12 residues. CDR3 loop: CASSLAYYGYTF. In DNA form, the CDR3 reads TGTGCCAGCAGCTTGGCCTACTATGGCTACACCTTC.

This chain links TRBV20-1 with TRBJ2-3; D remains ambiguous. CDR1 and CDR2 from the germline V gene are DFQATT and SNEGSKA (reference sequence). This CDR3 contains 15 residues. With 0 bases removed from V and 2 bases from J, the gap between germline ends came to 12 bases. The CDR3 coding sequence is TGCAGTGCTAGAGATAGTCAGACCCCCACAGATACGCAGTATTTT. This gives the protein CSARDSQTPTDTQYF.

The rearrangement links TRBV28 to TRBJ1-1; D might be TRBD1 (6 bases). The germline V and J ends were trimmed by 3 bases and 7 bases, with 18 bases remaining between them. The CDR3 has 15 residues. Germline values: CDR1 MDHEN, CDR2 SYDVKM. The CDR3 sequence: CASSFSLWGQDEAFF. CDR3 coding DNA: TGTGCCAGCAGTTTCTCATTGTGGGGGCAGGATGAAGCTTTCTTT.

V and J are TRBV20-1 and TRBJ2-7; the D gene could be TRBD1 or TRBD2 (5 bases each). The CDR3 sequence is 13 residues long. The germline V gene encodes CDR1 DFQATT and CDR2 SNEGSKA (reference sequence). The V gene lost 3 bases and the J gene lost 2 bases, with 11 bases spanning the gap. The CDR3 bases are TGCAGTGCTAGGCCGGGGCGCACCTACGAGCAGTACTTC. This sequence encodes CSARPGRTYEQYF.

This clonotype was counted only a few times. The V gene is TRBV4-2, the J gene TRBJ2-7; TRBD1 or TRBD2 may be the D gene (5 bases each). The germline V gene encodes CDR1 LGHNA and CDR2 YNFKEQ. Trimming stripped 1 base from V and 0 bases from J, with 10 bases between. The CDR3 sequence is 15 residues long. The CDR3 sequence is CASSQGRDASYEQYF. The CDR3 bases are TGTGCCAGCAGCCAAGGCCGGGACGCCTCCTACGAGCAGTACTTC.